The rows below give T cell receptor beta chains drawn from one sample of a study of blood T cell repertoires in COVID-19. Assay used: immunoSEQ multiplex PCR; TCRdb lists only in-frame clones, some missing. The profile covers around 250,000 clones, with about 80% appearing a single time and around 2% taken by the ten largest. The sample was peripheral blood. These receptors all stem from a woman of 80 years or more with acute or convalescent COVID-19. Each CDR3 is given with its conserved first and last residue. The D gene is left open where the match is weak. Rows may omit the clone size; those that give it use once, few, many or a size class.

v_gene	d_gene	abundance	j_gene	CDR3aa	CDR3nt
TRBV21-1	NA	NA	TRBJ2-5	CASSKEVIAGEAFGTQYF	TGTGCCAGCAGCAAAGAGGTAATAGCGGGAGAGGCATTTGGGACCCAGTACTTC
TRBV6-6	TRBD1	NA	TRBJ1-3	CASSSNLGQEDTIYF	TGTGCCAGCAGTTCGAACCTGGGACAGGAAGACACCATATATTTT
TRBV19	TRBD1	NA	TRBJ2-2	CASNDRGRGTGELFF	TGTGCCAGTAATGACAGGGGGAGGGGTACCGGGGAGCTGTTTTTT
TRBV18	TRBD1	NA	TRBJ2-2	CASSPYTGAPDTGELFF	TGTGCCAGCTCACCATATACAGGGGCTCCGGACACCGGGGAGCTGTTTTTT
TRBV3-1/TRBV3-2	TRBD1	once	TRBJ2-5	CASSPTGEETQYF	TGTGCCAGCAGCCCGACAGGGGAAGAGACCCAGTACTTC
TRBV3-1/TRBV3-2	TRBD2	NA	TRBJ2-1	CASSQELAGVGEQFF	TGTGCCAGCAGCCAAGAACTAGCGGGAGTGGGTGAGCAGTTCTTC
TRBV5-1	NA	NA	TRBJ2-7	CASSSQGPRYEQYF	TGCGCCAGCAGCTCCCAGGGGCCCCGCTACGAGCAGTACTTC
TRBV6-5	NA	NA	TRBJ2-1	CASSYELAPYNEQFF	TGTGCCAGCAGTTACGAACTAGCACCCTACAATGAGCAGTTCTTC
TRBV30	NA	NA	TRBJ1-6	CAWAGHSNSPLHF	TGTGCCTGGGCGGGACATTCTAATTCACCCCTCCACTTT
TRBV9	NA	few	TRBJ1-1	CASSYGVSTEAFF	TGTGCCAGCAGCTACGGAGTGTCCACAGAAGCTTTCTTT
TRBV6-5	TRBD1	NA	TRBJ2-3	CASSNPGTGDTQYF	TGTGCCAGCAGCAATCCCGGGACAGGAGATACGCAGTATTTT
TRBV18	NA	few	TRBJ2-2	CASSFTGSTGELFF	TGTGCCAGCTCATTTACAGGGAGCACCGGGGAGCTGTTTTTT
TRBV7-8	TRBD1	NA	TRBJ2-5	CASSQTGGGETQYF	TGTGCCAGCAGCCAGACAGGGGGCGGTGAGACCCAGTACTTC
TRBV27	NA	NA	TRBJ2-7	CASSLVGPRNEQYF	TGTGCCAGCAGTTTAGTGGGGCCGAGGAACGAGCAGTACTTC
TRBV28	TRBD1	NA	TRBJ1-2	CASRHRQGARNYGYTF	TGTGCCAGCAGACATAGACAGGGGGCGCGAAACTATGGCTACACCTTC
TRBV2	NA	few	TRBJ2-5	CASSPQETQYF	TGTGCCAGCAGTCCTCAAGAGACCCAGTACTTC
TRBV7-3	NA	NA	TRBJ2-2	CASSPLFSTGELFF	TGTGCCAGCAGCCCCCTTTTTTCGACCGGGGAGCTGTTTTTT
TRBV19	NA	NA	TRBJ1-2	CASSAQLVQGYGYTF	TGTGCCAGTAGTGCACAGCTCGTTCAAGGCTATGGCTACACCTTC
TRBV19	NA	NA	TRBJ1-5	CASSMRGSPSNQPQHF	TGTGCCAGTAGTATGCGGGGATCTCCGAGCAATCAGCCCCAGCATTTT
TRBV3-1/TRBV3-2	NA	NA	TRBJ1-6	CASSQMRKGQLRNNSPLHF	TGTGCCAGCAGCCAGATGAGGAAAGGACAGCTTAGAAATAATTCACCCCTCCACTTT
TRBV2	TRBD1	NA	TRBJ1-2	CASRIETGRAGYTF	TGTGCCAGCAGAATAGAGACAGGGCGAGCCGGCTACACCTTC
TRBV5-5	TRBD2	NA	TRBJ2-1	CASSLDPGGGGADEQFF	TGTGCCAGCAGCTTGGACCCTGGAGGCGGGGGGGCCGATGAGCAGTTCTTC
TRBV5-1	TRBD2	NA	TRBJ2-5	CASSVRAREQETQYF	TGCGCCAGCAGCGTGAGGGCGCGGGAGCAAGAGACCCAGTACTTC
TRBV19	TRBD1	few	TRBJ2-6	CASLTGTGGAGGANVLTF	TGTGCCAGTCTCACCGGGACAGGGGGCGCGGGTGGGGCCAACGTCCTGACTTTC
TRBV5-1	NA	NA	TRBJ2-1	CASSFLAGLANEQFF	TGCGCCAGCAGCTTCCTCGCGGGACTCGCCAATGAGCAGTTCTTC
TRBV29-1	NA	once	TRBJ1-6	CSVRQGNSPLHF	TGCAGCGTAAGGCAGGGGAATTCACCCCTCCACTTT
TRBV5-1	NA	NA	TRBJ2-5	CASSTSQSSPQETQYF	TGCGCCAGCAGCACCTCCCAGTCGTCCCCCCAAGAGACCCAGTACTTC
TRBV2	TRBD1	NA	TRBJ2-3	CATMTGTSTDTQYF	TGTGCCACCATGACAGGGACGAGCACAGATACGCAGTATTTT
TRBV7-2	NA	once	TRBJ2-5	CASSLAWGGGETQYF	TGTGCCAGCAGCTTAGCTTGGGGGGGCGGGGAGACCCAGTACTTC
TRBV18	TRBD1	NA	TRBJ1-5	CASSPTRGQGEGMGNQPQHF	TGTGCCAGCTCACCCACCCGGGGACAGGGGGAGGGAATGGGCAATCAGCCCCAGCATTTT
TRBV7-8	NA	few	TRBJ2-1	CASSLGFLGQTSYNEQFF	TGTGCCAGCAGCTTAGGTTTTTTGGGGCAGACCTCCTACAATGAGCAGTTCTTC
TRBV19	TRBD2	NA	TRBJ2-1	CASSIGRGDRNEQFF	TGTGCCAGTAGTATAGGTCGGGGGGACCGAAATGAGCAGTTCTTC
TRBV28	TRBD1	few	TRBJ1-4	CASSSDRGDEKLFF	TGTGCCAGCAGTTCGGACAGGGGGGATGAAAAACTGTTTTTT
TRBV6-2/TRBV6-3	TRBD1	NA	TRBJ2-2	CASSHWTGDSTGELFF	TGTGCCAGCAGTCACTGGACAGGGGATAGCACCGGGGAGCTGTTTTTT
TRBV4-1	TRBD1	NA	TRBJ1-2	CASSLSATGVNGYTF	TGCGCCAGCAGCCTCTCAGCTACAGGGGTCAATGGCTACACCTTC
TRBV28	NA	NA	TRBJ1-2	CASSQAGSDGYTF	TGTGCCAGCAGTCAGGCAGGGTCGGATGGCTACACCTTC
TRBV5-1	TRBD2	NA	TRBJ2-2	CASSVLAGDTGELFF	TGCGCCAGCAGCGTGTTAGCGGGAGACACCGGGGAGCTGTTTTTT
TRBV18	NA	NA	TRBJ2-2	CASSQTSTTGELFF	TGTGCCAGCTCCCAGACTAGTACGACCGGGGAGCTGTTTTTT
TRBV7-6	TRBD1	NA	TRBJ1-2	CASSSGQGNYGYTF	TGTGCCAGCAGCTCCGGACAGGGTAACTATGGCTACACCTTC